The sample holds a few counts of the clone carrying this T cell receptor beta chain. The target antigen is unknown. CDR3 length equals 15 residues. Germline lookup yields CDR1 LGHNA and CDR2 YSLEER. V shed 2 bases and J 1 base; nucleotides not matched to a gene: 2. RNA transcripts provided the source from which TCR beta CDR3 regions were amplified. During a first-round RT-PCR of the TCR CDR3, the HTBI primer set was used. TCRdb re-analysed the multiplex PCR reads in MiXCR, keeping a single row per CDR3 protein. The sample includes approximately 590,000 distinct CDR3 sequences, 15% to 18% of them seen just once. The data were taken from a study of T cells in Graves' hyperthyroidism and ophthalmopathy. Study-wide results and limits: The authors' 13 V-J model separated ophthalmopathy from stable hyperthyroidism.

The hyperthyroidism was newly diagnosed and had lasted under 2 months; the patients were aged 18 to 65. Those patients with uncontrolled infection, other autoimmune disease, pregnancy or lactation were excluded. Thyroid ultrasound, orbital computed tomography, clinical symptoms, and serum thyroxine and TRAb underpinned diagnoses. The receptor comes from a woman aged 25 to 39 with Graves' hyperthyroidism. The material sequenced was blood. The genes are TRBV4-3 and TRBJ2-3; 8 nucleotides agree with TRBD2. The CDR3 DNA reads TGCGCCAGCAGCCAATGGACTAGCCGCACAGATACGCAGTATTTT. Protein sequence: CASSQWTSRTDTQYF.